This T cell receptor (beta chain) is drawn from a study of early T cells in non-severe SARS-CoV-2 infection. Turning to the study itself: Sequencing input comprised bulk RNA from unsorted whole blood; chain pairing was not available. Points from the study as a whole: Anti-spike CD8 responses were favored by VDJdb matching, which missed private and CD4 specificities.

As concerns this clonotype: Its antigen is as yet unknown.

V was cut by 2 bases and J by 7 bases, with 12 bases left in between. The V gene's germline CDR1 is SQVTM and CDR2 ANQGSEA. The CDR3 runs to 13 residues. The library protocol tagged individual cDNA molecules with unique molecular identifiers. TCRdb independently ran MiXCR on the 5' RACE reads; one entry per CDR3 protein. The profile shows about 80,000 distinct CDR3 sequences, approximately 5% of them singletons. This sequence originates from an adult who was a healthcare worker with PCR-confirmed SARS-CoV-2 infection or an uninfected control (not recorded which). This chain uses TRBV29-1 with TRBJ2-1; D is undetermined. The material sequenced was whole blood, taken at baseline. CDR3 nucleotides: TGCAGCGTTGAATACTTGCCTGGTAATGAGCAGTTCTTC. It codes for CSVEYLPGNEQFF.